A selection of T cell receptor beta chains follows, all from one sample in a study of Graves' ophthalmopathy and Graves' hyperthyroidism. TCRdb itself ran the multiplex PCR reads through MiXCR, one entry per CDR3 protein. The sample lists approximately 150,000 distinct CDR3 sequences, approximately 40% occurring once. The specimen sequenced was peripheral blood. The receptor set was obtained from a man in his thirties or forties with Graves' ophthalmopathy. Each CDR3 is given with its conserved first and last residue. Each record gives: V gene, D gene, clone size, J gene, CDR3 DNA, CDR3 protein. A D gene is named only where the DNA matches it firmly. Size is omitted from some rows. Given values are once, few, many or a class for expanded clones.

TRBV12-3/TRBV12-4	TRBD1	.	TRBJ2-5	TGTGCCAGCAAAATCGGACAGGGGGACGAGACCCAGTACTTC	CASKIGQGDETQYF
TRBV6-2/TRBV6-3	.	many	TRBJ1-5	TGTGCCAGCAAGGATTATAGCAATCAGCCCCAGCATTTT	CASKDYSNQPQHF
TRBV2	.	once	TRBJ1-1	TGTGCCAGCAGTGAACAGCTATCGTCCACTGAAGCTTTCTTT	CASSEQLSSTEAFF
TRBV20-1	.	.	TRBJ2-5	TGCAGTGCTAGAGATACACAAACAGGGGAGACCCAGTACTTC	CSARDTQTGETQYF
TRBV12-3/TRBV12-4	TRBD1	.	TRBJ2-7	TGTGCCAGCAGCCCTGGACAGGGGGGAAACTACGAGCAGTACTTC	CASSPGQGGNYEQYF
TRBV7-2	.	many	TRBJ1-2	TGTGCCAGCAGCTTAGCCTCCCGGGCCCCGGGCTATGGCTACACCTTC	CASSLASRAPGYGYTF
TRBV12-3/TRBV12-4	.	once	TRBJ1-1	TGTGCCAGCAGTTTCGTTCAGAGGGGAACTGAAGCTTTCTTT	CASSFVQRGTEAFF
TRBV7-2	.	many	TRBJ2-5	TGTGCCAGCAGCCAGCAGCCTTCTAGCTTCCAAGAGACCCAGTACTTC	CASSQQPSSFQETQYF
TRBV12-3/TRBV12-4	TRBD1	many	TRBJ1-3	TGTGCCAGCAGTCCAGGGACAGGGGGAAACACCATATATTTT	CASSPGTGGNTIYF
TRBV12-3/TRBV12-4	TRBD2	many	TRBJ2-7	TGTGCCAGCAGAACCACTAGCGGCGAGCAGTACTTC	CASRTTSGEQYF
TRBV6-1	.	.	TRBJ1-6	TGTGCCAGCAGTGTCGTCAGCAGCAATTCACCCCTCCACTTT	CASSVVSSNSPLHF
TRBV5-1	.	.	TRBJ2-7	TGCGCCAGCAGCTTGGAAATGGTCGGGAACGAGCAGTACTTC	CASSLEMVGNEQYF
TRBV28	TRBD1	once	TRBJ1-6	TGTGCCAGCAAGGGGACAGGGGCTTCACCCCTCCACTTT	CASKGTGASPLHF
TRBV6-2/TRBV6-3	TRBD2	many	TRBJ2-7	TGTGCCAGCAGTTACCGGTTCGGGAGGACTAGCAACTACGAGCAGTACTTC	CASSYRFGRTSNYEQYF
TRBV2	.	once	TRBJ2-5	TGTGCCAGCAGCTTAGGGGTGGGCAGGGGGGTGCAAGAGACCCAGTACTTC	CASSLGVGRGVQETQYF
TRBV20-1	TRBD1	many	TRBJ2-4	TGCAGTGCTTCACGACTACAGGGGGACGCCAAAAACATTCAGTACTTC	CSASRLQGDAKNIQYF
TRBV29-1	TRBD1	many	TRBJ2-5	TGCAGCGTTGAAGATCTGGGGGACAGGGGTCAAGAGACCCAGTACTTC	CSVEDLGDRGQETQYF
TRBV24-1	.	few	TRBJ1-2	TGTGCCACCAGTGTTCCAGATATTAACTATGGCTACACCTTC	CATSVPDINYGYTF
TRBV28	TRBD1	.	TRBJ2-7	TGTGCCGGCAGTTTACCTCAGACAGGGCTCCAAAATACTTTCTACGAGCAGTACTTC	CAGSLPQTGLQNTFYEQYF
TRBV24-1	TRBD1	many	TRBJ1-5	TGTGCCACCAGTGATTTGGGGGCCACGATCGGGACAGAATTCGTCAATCAGCCCCAGCATTTT	CATSDLGATIGTEFVNQPQHF
TRBV19	.	.	TRBJ2-5	TGTGCCAGTAGTCCCCCCCTTACAGGGCAAGAGACCCAGTACTTC	CASSPPLTGQETQYF
TRBV6-1	.	.	TRBJ2-7	TGTGCCAGCACCGGGGACGCTTACGAGCAGTACTTC	CASTGDAYEQYF
TRBV20-1	.	many	TRBJ1-3	TGCAGTGCTAGAGGCCCAGCGTCCTCTGGAAACACCATATATTTT	CSARGPASSGNTIYF
TRBV6-1	.	.	TRBJ2-5	TGTGCCAGCACCTACCCCACGGGAGAGACCCAGTACTTC	CASTYPTGETQYF
TRBV19	TRBD1	.	TRBJ1-1	TGTGCCAGTAGTTTCGGGACAGGGGGTTTTTATCAAAATCACGCTGAAGCTTTCTTT	CASSFGTGGFYQNHAEAFF
TRBV20-1	TRBD2	.	TRBJ2-2	TGCAGTGCTAGAGGGGGGACTATCAACACCGGGGAGCTGTTTTTT	CSARGGTINTGELFF
TRBV11-2	.	.	TRBJ1-2	TGTGCCAGTAGTGTATCAGGACCTCCGCATGGCTACACCTTC	CASSVSGPPHGYTF
TRBV11-2	.	many	TRBJ2-7	TGTGCCAGCAGCCCTACAGCGACCCCCTACTCCTACGAGCAGTACTTC	CASSPTATPYSYEQYF
TRBV11-1	.	.	TRBJ2-7	TGTGCCAGCAGCCCCGCCTGGGACTTTAGCTCCTACGAGCAGTACTTC	CASSPAWDFSSYEQYF
TRBV6-1	TRBD1	few	TRBJ1-6	TGTGCCAGCAGTGAAGCGCAAGTCTGGGGACAGGAAAATTCACCCCTCCACTTT	CASSEAQVWGQENSPLHF
TRBV6-2/TRBV6-3	TRBD2	few	TRBJ2-2	TGTGCCAGCAGTTACTCATCGGCACTACTAGCGGGAGGGTTCACCGGGGAGCTGTTTTTT	CASSYSSALLAGGFTGELFF
TRBV10-3	.	many	TRBJ1-6	TGTGCCATCAGTGAGTCGGGGAATTCACCCCTCCACTTT	CAISESGNSPLHF